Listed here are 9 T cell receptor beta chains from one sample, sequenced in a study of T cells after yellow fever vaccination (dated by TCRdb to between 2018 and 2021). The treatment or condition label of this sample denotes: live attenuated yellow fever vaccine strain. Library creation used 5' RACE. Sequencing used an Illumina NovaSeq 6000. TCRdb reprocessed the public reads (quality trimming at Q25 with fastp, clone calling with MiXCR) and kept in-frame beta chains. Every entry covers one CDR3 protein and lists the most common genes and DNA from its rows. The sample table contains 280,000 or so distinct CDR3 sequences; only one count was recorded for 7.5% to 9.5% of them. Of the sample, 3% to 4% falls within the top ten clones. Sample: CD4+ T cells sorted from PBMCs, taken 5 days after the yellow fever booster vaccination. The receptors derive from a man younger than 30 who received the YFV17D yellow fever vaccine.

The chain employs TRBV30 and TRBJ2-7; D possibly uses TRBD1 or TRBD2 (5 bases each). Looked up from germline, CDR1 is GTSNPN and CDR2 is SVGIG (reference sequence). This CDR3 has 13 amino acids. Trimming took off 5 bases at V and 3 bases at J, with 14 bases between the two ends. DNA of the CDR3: TGTGCCTGGTACCCGAGGGGCGGCTACGAGCAGTACTTC. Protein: CAWYPRGGYEQYF. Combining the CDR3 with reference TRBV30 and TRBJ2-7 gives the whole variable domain SQTIHQWPATLVQPVGSPLSLECTVEGTSNPNLYWYRQAAGRGLQLLFYSVGIGQISSEVPQNLSASRPQDRQFILSSKKLLLSDSGFYLCAWYPRGGYEQYFGPGTRLTVT.

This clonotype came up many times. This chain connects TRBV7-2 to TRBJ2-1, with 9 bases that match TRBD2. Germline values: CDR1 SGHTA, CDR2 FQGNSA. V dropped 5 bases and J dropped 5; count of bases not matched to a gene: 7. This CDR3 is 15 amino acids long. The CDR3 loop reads CASSQRRGGDNEQFF. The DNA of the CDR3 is TGTGCCAGCAGCCAGAGGCGGGGGGGCGACAATGAGCAGTTCTTC.

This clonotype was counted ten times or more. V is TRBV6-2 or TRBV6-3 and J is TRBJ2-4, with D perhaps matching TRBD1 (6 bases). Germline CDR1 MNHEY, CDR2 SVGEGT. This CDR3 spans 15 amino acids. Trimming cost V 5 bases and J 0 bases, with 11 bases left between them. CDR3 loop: CASSEYRAAKNIQYF. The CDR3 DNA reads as TGTGCCAGCAGTGAATACAGGGCAGCCAAAAACATTCAGTACTTC.

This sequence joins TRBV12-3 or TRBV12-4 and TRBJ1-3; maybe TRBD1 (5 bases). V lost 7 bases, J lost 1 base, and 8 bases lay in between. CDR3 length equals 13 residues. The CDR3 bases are TGTGCCAGCATGGAGGGGTCTGGAAACACCATATATTTT. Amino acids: CASMEGSGNTIYF.

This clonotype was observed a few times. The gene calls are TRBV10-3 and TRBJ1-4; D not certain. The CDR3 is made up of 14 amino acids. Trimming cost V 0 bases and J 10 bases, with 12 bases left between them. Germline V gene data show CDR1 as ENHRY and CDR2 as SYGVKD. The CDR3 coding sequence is TGTGCCATCAGTGAGTCCGGGCTCCCGGGAAAACTGTTTTTT. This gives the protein CAISESGLPGKLFF.

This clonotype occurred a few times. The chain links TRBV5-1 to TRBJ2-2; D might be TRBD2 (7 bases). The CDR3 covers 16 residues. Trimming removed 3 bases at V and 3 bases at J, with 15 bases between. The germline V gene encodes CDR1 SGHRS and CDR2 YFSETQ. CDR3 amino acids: CASSSTGRVDTGELFF. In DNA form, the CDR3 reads TGCGCCAGCAGCTCTACAGGGAGGGTGGACACCGGGGAGCTGTTTTTT.

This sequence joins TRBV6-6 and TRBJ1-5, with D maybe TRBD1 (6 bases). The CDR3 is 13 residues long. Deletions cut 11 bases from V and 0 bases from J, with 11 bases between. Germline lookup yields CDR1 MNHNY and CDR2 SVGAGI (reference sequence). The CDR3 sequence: CAVQGYSNQPQHF. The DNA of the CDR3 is TGTGCCGTACAGGGTTATAGCAATCAGCCCCAGCATTTT.

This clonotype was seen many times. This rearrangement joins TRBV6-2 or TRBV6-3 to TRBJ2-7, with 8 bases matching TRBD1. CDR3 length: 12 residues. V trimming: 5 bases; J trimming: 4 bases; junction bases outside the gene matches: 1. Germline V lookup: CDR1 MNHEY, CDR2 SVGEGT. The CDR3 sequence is CASSRQGYEQYF. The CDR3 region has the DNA TGTGCCAGCAGTCGACAGGGGTACGAGCAGTACTTC.

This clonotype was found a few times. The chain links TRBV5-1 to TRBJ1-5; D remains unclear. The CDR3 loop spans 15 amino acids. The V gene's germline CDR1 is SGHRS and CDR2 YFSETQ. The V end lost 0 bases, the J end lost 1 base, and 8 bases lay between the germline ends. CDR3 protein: CASSLGERSNQPQHF. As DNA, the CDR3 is TGCGCCAGCAGCTTGGGAGAAAGGAGCAATCAGCCCCAGCATTTT.